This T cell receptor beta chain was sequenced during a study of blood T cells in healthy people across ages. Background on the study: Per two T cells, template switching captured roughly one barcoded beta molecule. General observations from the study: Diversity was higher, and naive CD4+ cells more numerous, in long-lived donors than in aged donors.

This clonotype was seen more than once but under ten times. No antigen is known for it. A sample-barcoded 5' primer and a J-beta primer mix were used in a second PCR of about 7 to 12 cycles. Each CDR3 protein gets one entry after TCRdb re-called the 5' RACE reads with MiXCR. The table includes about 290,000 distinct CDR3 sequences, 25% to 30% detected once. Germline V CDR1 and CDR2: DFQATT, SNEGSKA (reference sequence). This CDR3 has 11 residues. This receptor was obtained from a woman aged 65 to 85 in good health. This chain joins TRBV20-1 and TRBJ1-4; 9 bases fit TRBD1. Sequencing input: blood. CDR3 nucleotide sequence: TGCAGAGTGGGACAGGGAGAAAAACTGTTTTTT. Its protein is CRVGQGEKLFF.